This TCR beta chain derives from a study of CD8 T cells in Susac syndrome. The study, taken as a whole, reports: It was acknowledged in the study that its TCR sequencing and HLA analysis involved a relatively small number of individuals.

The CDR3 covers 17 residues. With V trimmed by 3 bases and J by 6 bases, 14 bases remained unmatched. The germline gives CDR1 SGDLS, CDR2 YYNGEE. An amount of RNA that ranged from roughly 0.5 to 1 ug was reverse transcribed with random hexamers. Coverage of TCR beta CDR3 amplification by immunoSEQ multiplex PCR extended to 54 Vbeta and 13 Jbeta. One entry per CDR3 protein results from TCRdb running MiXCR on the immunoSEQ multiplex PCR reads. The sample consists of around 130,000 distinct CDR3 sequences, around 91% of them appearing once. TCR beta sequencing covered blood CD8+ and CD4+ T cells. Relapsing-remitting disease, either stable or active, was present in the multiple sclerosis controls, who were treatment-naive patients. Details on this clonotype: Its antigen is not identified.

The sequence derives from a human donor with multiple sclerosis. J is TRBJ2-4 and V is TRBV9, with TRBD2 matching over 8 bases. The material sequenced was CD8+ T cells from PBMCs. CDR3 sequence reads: CASSAWGGREALNIQYF. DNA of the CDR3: TGTGCCAGCAGCGCCTGGGGGGGGCGGGAGGCCCTAAACATTCAGTACTTC.